Following are 31 T cell receptor beta chains from one sample sequenced in a study of cytomegalovirus exposure and HLA in healthy donors. The study ran its PCR with 60 Vbeta and 13 Jbeta primers. Libraries were prepared by immunoSEQ multiplex PCR; TCRdb keeps only in-frame clonotypes and omits some of them. The sample is made up of about 160,000 clones, and the top ten hold 1% to 1.5% of it. Sample: PBMCs. These receptors were taken from a woman aged 55-70 years in good health and CMV-seronegative.

The chain combines TRBV5-4 with TRBJ1-2; TRBD1 matches 7 bases. The CDR3 is 14 residues long. V gave up 4 bases and J gave up 4 bases; unmatched junction bases: 7. Per germline, CDR1 SGHNT and CDR2 YYREEE (reference sequence). As DNA, the CDR3 is TGTGCCAGCAGCACCGGGACAGATTCCTATGGCTACACCTTC. As protein: CASSTGTDSYGYTF.

In the case of this clone: A read error may account for a junction end that differs from germline. This chain uses TRBV27 with TRBJ1-2; 9 bases are a match to TRBD1. Germline CDR1 is MNHEY and CDR2 is SMNVEV (reference sequence). The length of the CDR3 is 17 residues. CDR3 residues: CASSWDREEGFNNGYTF. The CDR3, as DNA: TGTGCCAGCAGTTGGGACAGGGAGGAAGGATTTAACAATGGCTACACCTTC.

The V call is TRBV27, the J call TRBJ1-1; a possible D gene is TRBD1 (6 bases). From germline, CDR1 is MNHEY and CDR2 SMNVEV (reference sequence). The CDR3 contains 14 residues. V lost 6 bases to trimming and J lost 0 bases, with 11 bases between them. DNA of the CDR3: TGTGCCAGCAGCCTAAGGGGGTTGAACACTGAAGCTTTCTTT. Translating it yields CASSLRGLNTEAFF.

The rearrangement links TRBV4-2 to TRBJ1-1, with 8 bases that match TRBD1. The CDR3 is 13 amino acids. Germline CDR1 LGHNA, CDR2 YNFKEQ. V shed 4 bases, J shed 5 bases, and the junction held 3 bases outside the gene matches. The CDR3 is CASSRTGSTEAFF. CDR3 nucleotide sequence: TGTGCCAGCAGCCGGACAGGGTCGACTGAAGCTTTCTTT.

The V and J genes are TRBV12-5 and TRBJ2-2; 8 bases match TRBD2. The CDR3 contains 18 residues. With 0 bases clipped from V and 2 bases from J, the junction kept 8 bases outside the gene matches. The germline V gene has CDR1 LGHNT and CDR2 FRNRAP. In nucleotides, the CDR3 is TGTGCTAGTGGTTTGGTTCTCGGGGGGGGGCAAAACACCGGGGAGCTGTTTTTT. This sequence encodes CASGLVLGGGQNTGELFF.

The CDR3 protein is CASSEFSAYEQYF. DNA of the CDR3: TGTGCCAGCAGTGAATTCTCGGCCTACGAGCAGTACTTC. The chain has TRBV6-1 and TRBJ2-7; D is ambiguous. Germline CDR1 is MNHNS and CDR2 is SASEGT. The germline V and J ends were trimmed by 2 bases and 2 bases, with 7 bases remaining between them. The CDR3 is 13 amino acids.

The rearrangement uses TRBV19 and TRBJ2-1; 8 nucleotides align to TRBD2. The V and J ends lost 0 bases and 10 bases, in that order; junction bases with no gene match: 8. The CDR3 has 15 residues. The germline CDR1 and CDR2 sequences are LNHDA and SQIVND (reference sequence). The CDR3: CASSIDREGRLEQFF. Here the CDR3 DNA reads TGTGCCAGTAGTATAGATCGGGAGGGGCGCTTGGAGCAGTTCTTC.

V usage is TRBV6-5 and J usage is TRBJ1-1, with D perhaps TRBD1 (6 bases). Trimming took off 4 bases at V and 1 base at J, with 10 bases between the two ends. The CDR3 extends over 14 amino acids. The germline gives CDR1 MNHEY, CDR2 SVGAGI. The CDR3 DNA reads TGTGCCAGCAGTTCATCCAGGGGGAACACTGAAGCTTTCTTT. Protein sequence: CASSSSRGNTEAFF.

This chain's CDR3 is CASSLFPDFTSGVYEQYF. CDR3 nucleotide sequence: TGTGCCAGCAGCCTCTTCCCCGATTTTACTAGCGGCGTCTACGAGCAGTACTTC. The chain recombines TRBV5-6 with TRBJ2-7, with 8 bases fitting TRBD2. The ends lost 4 bases at V and 3 bases at J; junction bases unmatched: 18. The CDR3 consists of 18 residues. Germline CDR1 reads SGHDT; CDR2 reads YYEEEE.

The chain links TRBV6-5 to TRBJ1-4; possible D gene TRBD1, 6 bases. Trimming cost V 3 bases and J 8 bases, with 13 bases left between them. CDR3 length: 14 residues. CDR1 and CDR2 from the germline V gene are MNHEY and SVGAGI. The CDR3, as DNA: TGTGCCAGCAGTTATGGGGGGGCGCGCGAAAAACTGTTTTTT. The encoded protein is CASSYGGAREKLFF.

This chain connects TRBV10-3 to TRBJ1-2; a weak D match, TRBD1 (6 bases). V gave up 0 bases and J gave up 4 bases, with 12 bases separating them. The CDR3 contains 15 residues. From germline, CDR1 is ENHRY and CDR2 SYGVKD. DNA for the CDR3: TGTGCCATCAGTGAGTCGTTAGGACAGCTCTATGGCTACACCTTC. Translation: CAISESLGQLYGYTF.

The chain combines TRBV29-1 with TRBJ1-5; tentatively, D is TRBD1 (5 bases). This CDR3 is built from 13 residues. The V and J ends lost 6 bases and 4 bases respectively, with 13 bases between them. The germline gives CDR1 SQVTM, CDR2 ANQGSEA. The CDR3 region has the DNA TGCAGCGTAGGGCGGGGACCGAATCAGCCCCAGCATTTT. This sequence encodes CSVGRGPNQPQHF.

The gene calls are TRBV10-3 and TRBJ2-3, with 9 bases aligning to TRBD2. CDR1 and CDR2 from the germline V gene are ENHRY and SYGVKD. The CDR3 is 15 residues long. J gave up 5 bases and V 6 bases, and 9 bases lay outside the gene matches. CDR3: CAISPSGEVGDTQYF. Written as DNA, the CDR3 is TGTGCCATCAGCCCTAGCGGGGAGGTCGGAGATACGCAGTATTTT.

V usage is TRBV7-9 and J usage is TRBJ2-7, with TRBD1 matching over 8 bases. Germline V gene sequence: CDR1 SEHNR, CDR2 FQNEAQ (reference sequence). The trim removed 6 bases at V and 5 bases at J, leaving 9 bases unmatched. The CDR3 has 14 residues. Here the CDR3 DNA reads TGTGCCAGCAGGTCCGGGACAGGTGGCGACGAGCAGTACTTC. Its protein is CASRSGTGGDEQYF.

The rearrangement joins TRBV5-4 to TRBJ1-1; weak D call: TRBD1 (5 bases). In germline, CDR1 is SGHNT, CDR2 YYREEE (reference sequence). The germline V and J ends were trimmed by 2 bases and 1 base, with 9 bases remaining between them. CDR3 length equals 14 residues. Here the CDR3 reads CASSFWGGNTEAFF. The CDR3 bases are TGTGCCAGCAGCTTTTGGGGGGGGAACACTGAAGCTTTCTTT.

This chain connects TRBV5-1 to TRBJ2-1; TRBD2 matches at 13 bases. The CDR3 extends over 15 amino acids. V dropped 4 bases and J dropped 15; count of bases not matched to a gene: 13. Germline assignment: CDR1 SGHRS and CDR2 YFSETQ. The CDR3 DNA reads as TGCGCCAGCAGCCAGAACGGACTAGCGGGAGTCCCGCGGTTCTTC. Its protein is CASSQNGLAGVPRFF.

CDR3 in DNA: TGTGCCAGCACTACGCAGGGGAGCTCCTACAATGAGCAGTTCTTC. Its translation: CASTTQGSSYNEQFF. The chain is built from TRBV9 and TRBJ2-1, with a possible D match to TRBD1 (6 bases). Germline lookup yields CDR1 SGDLS and CDR2 YYNGEE. The CDR3 sequence is 15 residues long. The V and J ends lost 6 bases and 0 bases respectively, with 13 bases between them.

This sequence joins TRBV5-1 and TRBJ2-7; 10 nucleotides align to TRBD1. J gave up 1 base and V 4 bases, and 2 bases lay outside the gene matches. Germline CDR1 reads SGHRS; CDR2 reads YFSETQ. The CDR3 covers 14 residues. The CDR3 sequence is CASSTGQGSYEQYF. The CDR3 DNA reads TGCGCCAGCAGCACGGGACAGGGGTCCTACGAGCAGTACTTC.

The V and J genes are TRBV25-1 and TRBJ2-7; 9 bases map to TRBD2. The CDR3 contains 18 residues. V was pared by 6 bases and J by 4 bases, with 19 bases of the junction left unmatched. Germline CDR1 and CDR2: MGHDK and SYGVNS. The CDR3 DNA sequence: TGTGCCAGCAGCCCCGGGACTAGCTCTCTATTCCGTCCTTACGAGCAGTACTTC. Translated: CASSPGTSSLFRPYEQYF.

The chain is built from TRBV7-9 and TRBJ2-6, with D perhaps matching TRBD1 (6 bases). V shed 3 bases and J shed 10 bases, with 13 bases lying between them. The CDR3 is 14 residues long. Looked up from germline, CDR1 is SEHNR and CDR2 is FQNEAQ (reference sequence). In nucleotides, the CDR3 is TGTGCCAGCAGCTTTATGACAGGTGAAAACGTCCTGACTTTC. It yields the protein CASSFMTGENVLTF. Full variable domain (rest looked up from reference TRBV7-9 and TRBJ2-6): DTGVSQNPRHKITKRGQNVTFRCDPISEHNRLYWYRQTLGQGPEFLTYFQNEAQLEKSRLLSDRFSAERPKGSFSTLEIQRTEQGDSAMYLCASSFMTGENVLTFGAGSRLTVL.

This chain links TRBV4-1 with TRBJ2-7; D might be TRBD1 (6 bases). V was clipped by 5 bases and J by 0 bases, with 20 bases between them. The CDR3 totals 17 residues. Germline assignment: CDR1 MGHRA and CDR2 YSYEKL. CDR3 residues: CASSSHLTGYGSYEQYF. The CDR3 DNA reads as TGCGCCAGCAGCTCCCACCTCACAGGGTACGGCTCCTACGAGCAGTACTTC.

The CDR3 coding sequence is TGTGCCAGCAGGGCCGGGACAGGTACCTACGAGCAGTACTTC. Protein sequence: CASRAGTGTYEQYF. The V and J genes are TRBV2 and TRBJ2-5; 8 nucleotides match TRBD1. The end of the DNA fits TRBJ2-7 better, so the J call may be wrong. This CDR3 has 14 residues. The V gene's germline CDR1 is SNHLY and CDR2 FYNNEI.

The chain combines TRBV5-4 with TRBJ2-3, with 7 bases that match TRBD1. CDR3 length: 14 amino acids. The V and J ends lost 4 bases and 0 bases, in that order; junction bases with no gene match: 2. Per the germline V gene, CDR1 is SGHNT and CDR2 is YYREEE (reference sequence). The DNA for the CDR3 is TGTGCCAGCAGCGCGACAGGGAGCACAGATACGCAGTATTTT. It translates to CASSATGSTDTQYF.

The chain carries TRBV2 and TRBJ2-5, with D perhaps TRBD1 (5 bases). The CDR3 extends over 16 amino acids. Germline V lookup: CDR1 SNHLY, CDR2 FYNNEI. With 4 bases removed from V and 4 bases from J, the gap between germline ends came to 19 bases. CDR3 sequence (DNA): TGTGCCAGCAGTGGAGACAGCGATAGTGTAACAGAGACCCAGTACTTC. It encodes CASSGDSDSVTETQYF.

V and J are TRBV5-4 and TRBJ2-3, with TRBD2 as a possible D gene (5 bases). The CDR3 covers 14 residues. V gave up 1 base and J gave up 3 bases, with 9 bases separating them. The germline V gene encodes CDR1 SGHNT and CDR2 YYREEE (reference sequence). This chain's CDR3 is CASSLRDRTDTQYF. Here the CDR3 DNA reads TGTGCCAGCAGCTTGCGGGATCGGACAGATACGCAGTATTTT.

The rearrangement joins TRBV15 to TRBJ1-1; D is unclear. The germline CDR1 and CDR2 sequences are LNHNV and YYDKDF (reference sequence). V was shortened by 4 bases and J by 3 bases, with 15 bases between the two germline ends. The CDR3 loop spans 15 amino acids. Here the CDR3 reads CATSTSPSSDTEAFF. CDR3 coding DNA: TGTGCCACCAGCACATCACCCTCGTCAGACACTGAAGCTTTCTTT.

The chain's CDR3 is CASSVGQGAPGELFF. CDR3 nucleotide sequence: TGTGCCAGCAGTGTGGGGCAGGGGGCGCCTGGGGAGCTGTTTTTT. The chain joins TRBV25-1 to TRBJ2-2; the match to TRBD1 covers 8 bases. Germline lookup yields CDR1 MGHDK and CDR2 SYGVNS. The CDR3 runs 15 residues. The V gene end was trimmed by 4 bases and the J gene end by 8 bases; junction bases not matched to a gene: 9.

The V and J genes are TRBV21-1 and TRBJ1-4; the table's D call, TRBD1, has no DNA check behind it. TRBV21-1 is recorded as a pseudogene. This CDR3 comprises 17 residues. The CDR3, as DNA: TGTGCCAGCAGCGAACAAACGCCGGGACAGAGTCCCGAAAAACTGTTTTTT. Encoded protein: CASSEQTPGQSPEKLFF.

This chain joins TRBV2 and TRBJ2-7, with TRBD1 matching 9 bases. Germline loops: CDR1 SNHLY, CDR2 FYNNEI. This CDR3 comprises 13 residues. With 7 bases clipped from V and 2 bases from J, the junction kept 3 bases outside the gene matches. The CDR3 loop is CASKGTGTYEQYF. CDR3 nucleotides: TGTGCCAGCAAGGGGACAGGGACCTACGAGCAGTACTTC.

The V gene is TRBV29-1, the J gene TRBJ1-1; perhaps TRBD1 as D (5 bases). CDR1 and CDR2 (germline): SQVTM, ANQGSEA. This CDR3 is 13 amino acids long. V was pared by 1 base and J by 4 bases, with 10 bases between. For the CDR3, the DNA is TGCAGCGTTGAAGCCGACAGCAGCACTGAAGCTTTCTTT. The encoded protein is CSVEADSSTEAFF.

This chain connects TRBV4-1 to TRBJ1-2, with 9 positions matching TRBD1. Unmatched junction bases numbered 8, after V lost 5 bases and J lost 4 bases. The CDR3 contains 15 residues. Germline CDR1 MGHRA, CDR2 YSYEKL. CDR3 in amino acids: CASSAGQGGGYGYTF. For the CDR3, the DNA is TGCGCCAGCAGCGCGGGACAGGGCGGAGGCTATGGCTACACCTTC.